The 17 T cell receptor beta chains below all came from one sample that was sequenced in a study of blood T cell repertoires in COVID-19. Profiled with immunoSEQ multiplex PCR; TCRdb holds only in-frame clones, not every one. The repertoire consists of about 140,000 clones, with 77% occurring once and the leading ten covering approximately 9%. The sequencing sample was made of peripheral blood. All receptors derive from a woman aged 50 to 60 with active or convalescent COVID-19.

CDR3 sequence reads: CASSKKSGTRRTGELFF. The DNA of the CDR3 is TGTGCCAGCAGTAAAAAATCCGGGACTCGCAGAACCGGGGAGCTGTTTTTT. The gene calls are TRBV28 and TRBJ2-2; tentative D call: TRBD2 (6 bases). CDR3 length equals 17 residues. Germline CDR1 is MDHEN and CDR2 is SYDVKM. Between the trimmed V and J ends, which lost 5 bases and 5 bases, there was a span of 21 bases.

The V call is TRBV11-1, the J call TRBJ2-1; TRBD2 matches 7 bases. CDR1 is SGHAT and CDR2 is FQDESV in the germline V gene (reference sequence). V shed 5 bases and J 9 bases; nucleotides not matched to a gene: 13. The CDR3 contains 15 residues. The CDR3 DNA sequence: TGTGCCAGCAGCCCTTGGGCGGGAGAAATCAGTGAGCAGTTCTTC. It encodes CASSPWAGEISEQFF.

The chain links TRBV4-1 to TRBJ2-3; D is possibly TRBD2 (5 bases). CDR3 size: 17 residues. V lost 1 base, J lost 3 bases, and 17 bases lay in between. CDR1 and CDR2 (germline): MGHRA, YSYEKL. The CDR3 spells CASSQGITGSRTDTQYF. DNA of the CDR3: TGCGCCAGCAGCCAAGGCATAACGGGGAGTAGGACAGATACGCAGTATTTT.

The CDR3 region is CASSSIGGNTEAFF. The CDR3 nucleotides are TGTGCCAGCAGCTCGATCGGGGGGAACACTGAAGCTTTCTTT. The chain couples TRBV7-3 to TRBJ1-1, with D possibly being TRBD1 (5 bases). This CDR3 contains 14 residues. V dropped 4 bases and J dropped 1 base, with 10 bases sitting between them. Germline values: CDR1 SGHTA, CDR2 FQGTGA.

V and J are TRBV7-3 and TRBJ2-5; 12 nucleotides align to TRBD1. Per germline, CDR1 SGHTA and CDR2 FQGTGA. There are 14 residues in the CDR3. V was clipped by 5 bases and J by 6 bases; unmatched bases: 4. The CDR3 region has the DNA TGTGCCAGCAGCGAGGGACAGGGGGCGAAGACCCAGTACTTC. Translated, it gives CASSEGQGAKTQYF.

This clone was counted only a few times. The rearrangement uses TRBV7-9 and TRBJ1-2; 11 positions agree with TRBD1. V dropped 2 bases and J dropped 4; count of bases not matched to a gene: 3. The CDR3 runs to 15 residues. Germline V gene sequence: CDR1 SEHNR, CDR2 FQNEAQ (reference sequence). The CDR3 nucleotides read TGTGCCAGCAGCTTATCTGGGACAGGGGGCTATGGCTACACCTTC. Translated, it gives CASSLSGTGGYGYTF.

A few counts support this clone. The CDR3, as DNA: TGCGCCAGCAGCCAAGACAGGGGCTTGGACCATGGCTACACCTTC. It encodes CASSQDRGLDHGYTF. The chain is built from TRBV4-3 and TRBJ1-2; D is perhaps TRBD1 (6 bases). V shed 0 bases and J shed 6 bases, with 14 bases lying between them. Germline V lookup: CDR1 LGHNA, CDR2 YSLEER. This CDR3 contains 15 residues.

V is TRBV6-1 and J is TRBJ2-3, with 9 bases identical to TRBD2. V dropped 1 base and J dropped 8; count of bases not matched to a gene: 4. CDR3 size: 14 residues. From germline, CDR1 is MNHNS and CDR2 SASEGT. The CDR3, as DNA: TGTGCCAGCAGTGAAGGGAGCGGGGGGCTTACGCAGTATTTT. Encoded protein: CASSEGSGGLTQYF.

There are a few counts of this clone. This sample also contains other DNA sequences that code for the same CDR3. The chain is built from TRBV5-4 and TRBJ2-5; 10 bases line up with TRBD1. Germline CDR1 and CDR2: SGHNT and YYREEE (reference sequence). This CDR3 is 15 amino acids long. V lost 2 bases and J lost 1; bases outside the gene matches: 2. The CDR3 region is CASSFDRGLQETQYF. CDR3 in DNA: TGTGCCAGCAGCTTCGACAGGGGGCTCCAAGAGACCCAGTACTTC.

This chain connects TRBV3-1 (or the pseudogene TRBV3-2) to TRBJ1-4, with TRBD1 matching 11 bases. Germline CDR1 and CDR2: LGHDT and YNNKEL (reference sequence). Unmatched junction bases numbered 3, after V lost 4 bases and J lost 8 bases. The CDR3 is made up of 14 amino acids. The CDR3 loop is CASSPRDRGEKLFF. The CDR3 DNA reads TGTGCCAGCAGCCCTCGGGACAGGGGGGAAAAACTGTTTTTT.

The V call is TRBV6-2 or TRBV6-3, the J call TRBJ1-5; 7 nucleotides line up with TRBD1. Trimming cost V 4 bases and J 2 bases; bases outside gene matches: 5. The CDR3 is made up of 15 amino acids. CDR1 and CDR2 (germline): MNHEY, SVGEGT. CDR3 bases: TGTGCCAGCAGTTCCGGACAGGCCCGCAATCAGCCCCAGCATTTT. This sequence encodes CASSSGQARNQPQHF.

The CDR3: CASSLSVTGAREKLFF. CDR3 sequence (DNA): TGTGCCAGCAGTTTATCAGTGACAGGGGCCAGGGAAAAACTGTTTTTT. The chain carries TRBV27 and TRBJ1-4; 8 positions agree with TRBD1. Germline V gene lookup returns CDR1 MNHEY and CDR2 SMNVEV (reference sequence). With V trimmed by 0 bases and J by 8 bases, 8 bases remained unmatched. The CDR3 length is 16 residues.

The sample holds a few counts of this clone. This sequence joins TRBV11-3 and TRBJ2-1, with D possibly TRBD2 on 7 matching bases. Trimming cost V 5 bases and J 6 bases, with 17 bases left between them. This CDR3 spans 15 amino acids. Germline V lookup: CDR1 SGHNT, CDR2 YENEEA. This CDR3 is CASSRREGVGNEQFF. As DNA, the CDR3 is TGTGCCAGCAGCCGTAGGGAGGGGGTCGGCAATGAGCAGTTCTTC. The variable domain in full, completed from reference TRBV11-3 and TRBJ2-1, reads EAGVVQSPRYKIIEKKQPVAFWCNPISGHNTLYWYLQNLGQGPELLIRYENEEAVDDSQLPKDRFSAERLKGVDSTLKIQPAELGDSAVYLCASSRREGVGNEQFFGPGTRLTVL.

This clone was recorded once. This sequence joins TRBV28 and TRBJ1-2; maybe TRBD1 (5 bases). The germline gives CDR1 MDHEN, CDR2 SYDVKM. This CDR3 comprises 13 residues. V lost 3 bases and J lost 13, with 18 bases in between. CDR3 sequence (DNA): TGTGCCAGCAGTTTTTTACGGGGGTCGGGTGGCACCTTC. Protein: CASSFLRGSGGTF.

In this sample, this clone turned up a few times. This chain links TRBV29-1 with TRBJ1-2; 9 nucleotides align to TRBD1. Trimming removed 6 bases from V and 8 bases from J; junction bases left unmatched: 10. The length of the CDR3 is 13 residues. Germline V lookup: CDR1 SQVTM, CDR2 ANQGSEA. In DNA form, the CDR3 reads TGCAGCGTCCGGCCGGACAGGGGCGGCGGCTACACCTTC. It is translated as CSVRPDRGGGYTF.

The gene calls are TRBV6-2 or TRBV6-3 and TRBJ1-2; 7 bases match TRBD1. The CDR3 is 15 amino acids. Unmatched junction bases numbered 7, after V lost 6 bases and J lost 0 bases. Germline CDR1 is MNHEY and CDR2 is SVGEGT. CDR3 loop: CASSRRDSANYGYTF. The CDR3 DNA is TGTGCCAGCAGCAGACGGGACAGCGCTAACTATGGCTACACCTTC.

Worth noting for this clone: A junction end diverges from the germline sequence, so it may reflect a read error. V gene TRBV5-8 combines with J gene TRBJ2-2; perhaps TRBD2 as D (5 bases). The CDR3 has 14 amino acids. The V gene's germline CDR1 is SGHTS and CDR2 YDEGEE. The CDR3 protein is CASILGENTEELFF. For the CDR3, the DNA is TGTGCCAGCATATTGGGAGAGAACACCGAGGAGCTGTTTTTT.